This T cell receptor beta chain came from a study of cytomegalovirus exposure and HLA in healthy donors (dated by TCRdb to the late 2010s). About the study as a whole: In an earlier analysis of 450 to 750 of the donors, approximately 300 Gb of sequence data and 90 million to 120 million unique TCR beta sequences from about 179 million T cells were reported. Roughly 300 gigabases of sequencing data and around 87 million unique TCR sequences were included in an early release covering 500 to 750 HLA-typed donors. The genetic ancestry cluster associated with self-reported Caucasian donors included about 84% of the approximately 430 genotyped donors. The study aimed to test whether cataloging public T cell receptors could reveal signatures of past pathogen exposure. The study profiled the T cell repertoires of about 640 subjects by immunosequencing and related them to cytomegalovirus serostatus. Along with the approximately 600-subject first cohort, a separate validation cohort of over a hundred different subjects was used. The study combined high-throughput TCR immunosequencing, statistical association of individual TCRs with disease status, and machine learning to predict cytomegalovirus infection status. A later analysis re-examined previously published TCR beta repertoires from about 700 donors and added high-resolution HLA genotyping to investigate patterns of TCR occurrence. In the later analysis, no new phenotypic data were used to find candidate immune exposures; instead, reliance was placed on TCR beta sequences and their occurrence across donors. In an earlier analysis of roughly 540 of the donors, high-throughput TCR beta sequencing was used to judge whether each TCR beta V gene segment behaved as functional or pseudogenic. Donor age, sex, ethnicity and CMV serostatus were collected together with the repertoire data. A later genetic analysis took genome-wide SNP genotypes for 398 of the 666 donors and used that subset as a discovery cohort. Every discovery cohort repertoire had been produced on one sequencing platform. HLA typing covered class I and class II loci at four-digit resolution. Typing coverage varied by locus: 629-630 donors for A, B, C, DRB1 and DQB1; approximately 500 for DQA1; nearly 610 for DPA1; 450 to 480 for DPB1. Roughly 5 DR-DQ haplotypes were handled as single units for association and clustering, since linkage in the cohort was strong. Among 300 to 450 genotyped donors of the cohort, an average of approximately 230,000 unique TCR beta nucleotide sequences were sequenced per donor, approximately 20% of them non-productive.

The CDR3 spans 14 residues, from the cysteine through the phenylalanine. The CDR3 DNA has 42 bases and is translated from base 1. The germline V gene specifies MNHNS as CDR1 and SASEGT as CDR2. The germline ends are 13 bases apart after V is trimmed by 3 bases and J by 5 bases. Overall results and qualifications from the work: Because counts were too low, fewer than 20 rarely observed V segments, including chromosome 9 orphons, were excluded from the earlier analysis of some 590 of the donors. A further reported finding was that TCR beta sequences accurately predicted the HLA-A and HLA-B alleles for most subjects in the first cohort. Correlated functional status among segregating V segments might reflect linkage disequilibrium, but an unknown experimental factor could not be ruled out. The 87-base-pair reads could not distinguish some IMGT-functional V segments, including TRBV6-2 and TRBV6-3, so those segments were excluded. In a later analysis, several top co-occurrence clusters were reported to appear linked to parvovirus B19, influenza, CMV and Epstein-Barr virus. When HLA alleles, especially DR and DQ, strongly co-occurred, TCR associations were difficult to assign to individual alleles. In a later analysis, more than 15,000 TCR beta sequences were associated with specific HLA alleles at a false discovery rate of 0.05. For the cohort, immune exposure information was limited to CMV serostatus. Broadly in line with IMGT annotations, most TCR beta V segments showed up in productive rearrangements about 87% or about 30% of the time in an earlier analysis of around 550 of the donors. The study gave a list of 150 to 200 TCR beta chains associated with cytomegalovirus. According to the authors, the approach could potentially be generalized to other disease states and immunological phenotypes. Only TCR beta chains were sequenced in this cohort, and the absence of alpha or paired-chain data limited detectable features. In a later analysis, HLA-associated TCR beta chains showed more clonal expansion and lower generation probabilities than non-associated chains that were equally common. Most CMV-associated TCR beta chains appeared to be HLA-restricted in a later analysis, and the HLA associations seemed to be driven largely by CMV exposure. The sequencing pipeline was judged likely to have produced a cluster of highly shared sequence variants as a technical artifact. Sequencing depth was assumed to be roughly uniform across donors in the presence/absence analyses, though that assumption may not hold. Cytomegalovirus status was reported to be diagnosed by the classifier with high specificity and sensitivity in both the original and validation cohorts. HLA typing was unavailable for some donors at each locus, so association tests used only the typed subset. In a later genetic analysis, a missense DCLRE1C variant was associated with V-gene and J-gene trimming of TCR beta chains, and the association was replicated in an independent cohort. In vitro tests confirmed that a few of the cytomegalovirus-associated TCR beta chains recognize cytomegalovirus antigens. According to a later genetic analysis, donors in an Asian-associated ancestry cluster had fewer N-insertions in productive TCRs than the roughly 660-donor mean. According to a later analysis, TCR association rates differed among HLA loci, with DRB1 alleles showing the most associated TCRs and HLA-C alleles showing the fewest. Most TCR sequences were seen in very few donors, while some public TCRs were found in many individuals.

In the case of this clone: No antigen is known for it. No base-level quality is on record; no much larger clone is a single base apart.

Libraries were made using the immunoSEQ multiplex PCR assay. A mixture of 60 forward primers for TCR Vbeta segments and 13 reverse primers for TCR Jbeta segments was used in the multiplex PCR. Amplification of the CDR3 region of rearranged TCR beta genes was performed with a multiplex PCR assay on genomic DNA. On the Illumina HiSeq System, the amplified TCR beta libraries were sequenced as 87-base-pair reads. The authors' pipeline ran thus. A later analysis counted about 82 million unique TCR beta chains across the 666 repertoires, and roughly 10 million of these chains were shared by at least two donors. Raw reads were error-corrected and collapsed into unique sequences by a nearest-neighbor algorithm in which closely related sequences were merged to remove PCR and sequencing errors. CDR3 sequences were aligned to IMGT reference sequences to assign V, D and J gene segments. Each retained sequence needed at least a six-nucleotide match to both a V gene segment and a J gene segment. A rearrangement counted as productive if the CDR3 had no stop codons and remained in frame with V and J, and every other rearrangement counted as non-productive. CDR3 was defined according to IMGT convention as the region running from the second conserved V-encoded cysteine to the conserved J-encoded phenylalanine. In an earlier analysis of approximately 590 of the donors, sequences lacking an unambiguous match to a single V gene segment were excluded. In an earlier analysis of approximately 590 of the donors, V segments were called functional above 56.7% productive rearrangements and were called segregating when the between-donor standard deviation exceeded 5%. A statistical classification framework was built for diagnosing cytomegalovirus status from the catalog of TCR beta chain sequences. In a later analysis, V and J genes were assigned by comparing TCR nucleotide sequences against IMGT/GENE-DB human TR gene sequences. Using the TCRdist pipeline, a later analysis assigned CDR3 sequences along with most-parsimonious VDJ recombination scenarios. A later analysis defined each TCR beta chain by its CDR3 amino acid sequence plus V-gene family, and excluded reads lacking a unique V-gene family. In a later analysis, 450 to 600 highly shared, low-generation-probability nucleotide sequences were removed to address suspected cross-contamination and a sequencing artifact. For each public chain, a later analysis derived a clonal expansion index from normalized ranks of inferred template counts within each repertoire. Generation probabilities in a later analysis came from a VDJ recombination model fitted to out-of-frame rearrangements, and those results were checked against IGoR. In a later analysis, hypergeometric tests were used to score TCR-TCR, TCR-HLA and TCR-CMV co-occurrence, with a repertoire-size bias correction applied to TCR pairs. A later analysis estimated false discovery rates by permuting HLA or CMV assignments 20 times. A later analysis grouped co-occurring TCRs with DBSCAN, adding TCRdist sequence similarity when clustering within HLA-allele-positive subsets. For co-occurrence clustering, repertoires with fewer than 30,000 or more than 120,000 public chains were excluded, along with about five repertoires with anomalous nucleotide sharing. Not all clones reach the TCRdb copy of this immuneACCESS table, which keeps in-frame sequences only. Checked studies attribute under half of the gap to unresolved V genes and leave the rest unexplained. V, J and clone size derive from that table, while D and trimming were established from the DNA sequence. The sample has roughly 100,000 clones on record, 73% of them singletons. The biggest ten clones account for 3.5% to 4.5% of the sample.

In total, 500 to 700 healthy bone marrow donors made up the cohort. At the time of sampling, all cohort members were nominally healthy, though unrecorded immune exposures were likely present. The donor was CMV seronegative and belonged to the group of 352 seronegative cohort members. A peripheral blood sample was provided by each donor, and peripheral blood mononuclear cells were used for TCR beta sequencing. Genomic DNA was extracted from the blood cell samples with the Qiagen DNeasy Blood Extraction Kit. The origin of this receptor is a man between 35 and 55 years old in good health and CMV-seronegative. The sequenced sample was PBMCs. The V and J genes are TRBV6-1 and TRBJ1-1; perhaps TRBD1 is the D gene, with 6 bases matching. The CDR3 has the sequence CASSDRGRNTEAFF. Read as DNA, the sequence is TGTGCCAGCAGTGACAGGGGCCGGAATACTGAAGCTTTCTTT.